These 18 T cell receptor beta chains came from one sample sequenced in a study of OX40 agonist ivuxolimab in advanced cancers. Measured with immunoSEQ multiplex PCR; TCRdb has only the in-frame clones, and not every one. The sample contains approximately 27,000 clones, about four fifths of which appear only once. Here the sequenced sample was CD4+ or CD8+ T cells sorted from blood, taken in a trial of the OX40 agonist ivuxolimab. These receptors were taken from an adult with an advanced solid tumor such as melanoma, head and neck, liver or kidney cancer.

The chain couples TRBV27 to TRBJ2-7, with D perhaps matching TRBD1 (6 bases). The CDR3 extends over 14 amino acids. Germline-derived CDR1 and CDR2 are MNHEY and SMNVEV (reference sequence). V lost 4 bases, J lost 7 bases, and 17 bases lay in between. For the CDR3, the DNA is TGTGCCAGCAGTTATGCCAGGGGCTCGGATGAGCAGTACTTC. Its protein is CASSYARGSDEQYF.

The table lists this clone with a few counts. J is TRBJ1-6 and V is TRBV7-9; 10 nucleotides agree with TRBD1. V gave up 7 bases and J gave up 8 bases; unmatched junction bases: 5. CDR3 length: 14 residues. The germline V gene has CDR1 SEHNR and CDR2 FQNEAQ (reference sequence). CDR3 residues: CASKGTGEYSPLHF. CDR3 bases: TGTGCCAGCAAGGGGACAGGGGAGTATTCACCCCTCCACTTT.

This chain uses TRBV4-1 with TRBJ1-4; D is perhaps TRBD1 (5 bases). The CDR3 length is 14 residues. Trimming stripped 2 bases from V and 7 bases from J, with 11 bases between. Germline lookup yields CDR1 MGHRA and CDR2 YSYEKL. The CDR3 is CASSQPDGTEKLFF. Written as DNA, the CDR3 is TGCGCCAGCAGCCAACCGGACGGGACTGAAAAACTGTTTTTT.

The chain's CDR3 is CASSQDRGLNSPLHF. In nucleotides, the CDR3 is TGTGCCAGCAGCCAAGACAGGGGTCTCAATTCACCCCTCCACTTT. V usage is TRBV4-2 and J usage is TRBJ1-6; weak D call: TRBD1 (6 bases). This CDR3 comprises 15 residues. In germline, CDR1 is LGHNA, CDR2 YNFKEQ. With 0 bases removed from V and 7 bases from J, the gap between germline ends came to 10 bases.

The chain has TRBV11-2 and TRBJ1-5; no firm D call. Per the germline V gene, CDR1 is SGHAT and CDR2 is FQNNGV. The CDR3 sequence is 13 residues long. The V and J ends lost 0 bases and 7 bases respectively, with 7 bases between them. DNA for the CDR3: TGTGCCAGCAGCTTAGAATTAGGCCAGCCCCAGCATTTT. Amino acid sequence: CASSLELGQPQHF.

The chain combines TRBV6-4 with TRBJ2-2, with TRBD1 matching 8 bases. Germline V gene lookup returns CDR1 MRHNA and CDR2 SNTAGT. This CDR3 is 13 amino acids long. V lost 5 bases to trimming and J lost 5 bases; unmatched junction nucleotides: 1. The CDR3 is CASSRQGTGELFF. The CDR3 nucleotides read TGTGCCAGCAGTCGACAGGGGACCGGGGAGCTGTTTTTT.

J is TRBJ2-2 and V is TRBV6-5; D not resolved. V was clipped by 5 bases and J by 4 bases, with 8 bases between them. Looked up from germline, CDR1 is MNHEY and CDR2 is SVGAGI. This CDR3 is 13 amino acids long. The CDR3 DNA reads as TGTGCCAGCAGTGAGGTCTCCACCGGGGAGCTGTTTTTT. Translating it yields CASSEVSTGELFF.

The CDR3 nucleotides are TGTGCCAGCAGTGCTGAACAGGGTAGAACTGAAGCTTTCTTT. Its translation: CASSAEQGRTEAFF. The chain employs TRBV2 and TRBJ1-1; possibly TRBD1 for D (6 bases). V lost 4 bases, J lost 5 bases, and 14 bases lay in between. The CDR3 is 14 amino acids. Germline-derived CDR1 and CDR2 are SNHLY and FYNNEI. Complete variable domain (other parts from reference TRBV2 and TRBJ1-1): EPEVTQTPSHQVTQMGQEVILRCVPISNHLYFYWYRQILGQKVEFLVSFYNNEISEKSEIFDDQFSVERPDGSNFTLKIRSTKLEDSAMYFCASSAEQGRTEAFFGQGTRLTVV.

The gene calls are TRBV11-3 and TRBJ2-5; 9 bases agree with TRBD2. Unmatched junction bases numbered 7, after V lost 3 bases and J lost 5 bases. Germline V gene lookup returns CDR1 SGHNT and CDR2 YENEEA. The CDR3 length is 15 residues. CDR3 sequence (DNA): TGTGCCAGCAGCTTGGGCGGGGGGGCGGATGAGACCCAGTACTTC. This translates into CASSLGGGADETQYF. The full variable domain, in which reference TRBV11-3 and TRBJ2-5 provide the parts outside the CDR3, is EAGVVQSPRYKIIEKKQPVAFWCNPISGHNTLYWYLQNLGQGPELLIRYENEEAVDDSQLPKDRFSAERLKGVDSTLKIQPAELGDSAVYLCASSLGGGADETQYFGPGTRLLVL.

CDR3 sequence reads: CASSGHRAPEPDTQYF. The CDR3 nucleotides read TGTGCCAGCAGCGGACACAGGGCGCCTGAACCAGATACGCAGTATTTT. The chain couples TRBV9 to TRBJ2-3, with D perhaps matching TRBD1 (6 bases). Germline CDR1 and CDR2: SGDLS and YYNGEE. CDR3 length: 16 residues. With 3 bases removed from V and 4 bases from J, the gap between germline ends came to 18 bases.

The chain is built from TRBV6-4 and TRBJ1-2; D not resolved. V was trimmed by 2 bases and J by 8 bases, leaving 12 bases between them. The CDR3 totals 13 residues. In germline, CDR1 is MRHNA, CDR2 SNTAGT. The CDR3 bases are TGTGCCAGCAGTGACCCTATTAGCTGGGGCTACACCTTC. Translation gives CASSDPISWGYTF.

This sequence joins TRBV27 and TRBJ2-1, with 16 bases aligning to TRBD2. CDR1 is MNHEY and CDR2 is SMNVEV in the germline V gene (reference sequence). The V and J ends lost 4 bases and 4 bases, in that order; junction bases with no gene match: 7. CDR3 size: 18 residues. The CDR3 loop reads CASSYTGLAGGPYNEQFF. The CDR3 DNA sequence: TGTGCCAGCAGTTATACGGGACTAGCGGGGGGGCCGTACAATGAGCAGTTCTTC.

The J gene is TRBJ1-6, the V gene TRBV5-1; 8 nucleotides match TRBD1. V trimming: 3 bases; J trimming: 5 bases; junction bases outside the gene matches: 4. This CDR3 has 15 residues. The germline CDR1 and CDR2 sequences are SGHRS and YFSETQ. CDR3 amino acids: CASSSAGGDNSPLHF. The CDR3 DNA is TGCGCCAGCAGCTCGGCAGGGGGCGATAATTCACCCCTCCACTTT.

This chain connects TRBV10-3 to TRBJ1-1, with D unresolved. The CDR3 has 12 amino acids. The V end lost 0 bases, the J end lost 8 bases, and 7 bases lay between the germline ends. Germline-derived CDR1 and CDR2 are ENHRY and SYGVKD. The CDR3 DNA sequence: TGTGCCATCAGTGAGTCGTGGCTGGAAGCTTTCTTT. This encodes CAISESWLEAFF.

The CDR3 loop reads CASRGERPGMNTEAFF. CDR3 nucleotides: TGTGCCAGCAGGGGGGAGCGTCCTGGCATGAACACTGAAGCTTTCTTT. The rearrangement links TRBV5-4 to TRBJ1-1, with D tentatively TRBD1 (5 bases). This CDR3 is built from 16 residues. Germline assignment: CDR1 SGHNT and CDR2 YYREEE (reference sequence). Trimming left V 5 bases short and J 0 bases short, with 17 bases between. Together with reference TRBV5-4 and TRBJ1-1, the CDR3 gives the full variable domain: ETGVTQSPTHLIKTRGQQVTLRCSSQSGHNTVSWYQQALGQGPQFIFQYYREEENGRGNFPPRFSGLQFPNYSSELNVNALELDDSALYLCASRGERPGMNTEAFFGQGTRLTVV.

This chain joins TRBV5-6 and TRBJ2-5; 9 nucleotides line up with TRBD2. With V trimmed by 4 bases and J by 4 bases, 8 bases remained unmatched. The CDR3 has 15 residues. Germline loops: CDR1 SGHDT, CDR2 YYEEEE. The CDR3 is CASSMVSGGVETQYF. Here the CDR3 DNA reads TGTGCCAGCAGCATGGTTAGCGGGGGAGTAGAGACCCAGTACTTC.

V is TRBV6-6 and J is TRBJ1-1, with D perhaps TRBD1 (5 bases). The CDR3 sequence is 13 residues long. From germline, CDR1 is MNHNY and CDR2 SVGAGI (reference sequence). Trimming stripped 5 bases from V and 4 bases from J, with 11 bases between. The CDR3, as DNA: TGTGCCAGCAGTAAGCAGGGTCCCACTGAAGCTTTCTTT. This sequence encodes CASSKQGPTEAFF.

V usage is TRBV6-5 and J usage is TRBJ2-1; a weak D match, TRBD2 (5 bases). Trimming removed 4 bases from V and 15 bases from J, with 19 bases in between. The germline CDR1 and CDR2 sequences are MNHEY and SVGAGI. The CDR3 is 13 residues long. The CDR3 loop is CASSSLLAQLLFF. DNA of the CDR3: TGTGCCAGCAGTTCCCTCCTAGCCCAACTACTGTTCTTC.